These T cell receptor beta chains were read from a single sample in a study of OX40 agonist ivuxolimab in advanced cancers. TCRdb's copy holds only in-frame clones and misses some; the assay was immunoSEQ multiplex PCR. The repertoire includes some 110,000 clones, 80% to 95% of them detected once, and around 0.81% sits in the top ten. Here the sequenced sample was CD4+ or CD8+ T cells sorted from blood, taken in a trial of the OX40 agonist ivuxolimab. The receptors stem from an adult with an advanced solid tumor such as melanoma, head and neck, liver or kidney cancer. Each CDR3 is given without its conserved first and last residue. Fields, in order: D gene, CDR3 length, J gene, V gene, CDR3 protein. The D gene is left open where the match is weak.

>TRBD2|12|TRBJ2-1|TRBV11-3
ASAPGLAVGEQF
>TRBD2|14|TRBJ2-7|TRBV6-1
ASSERGGRIAYEQY
>TRBD2|13|TRBJ2-1|TRBV5-1
ASSSTSGRAGEQF
>-|10|TRBJ2-3|TRBV11-1
ASSLGVDTQY
>TRBD1|11|TRBJ1-2|TRBV2
ASSQQGAEGYT
>-|8|TRBJ2-3|TRBV20-1
SGSRDTQY
>TRBD1|16|TRBJ1-2|TRBV15
ATSRDRLAGQGNYGYT
>-|12|TRBJ1-5|TRBV6-6
ASSYLGSNQPQH
>-|12|TRBJ1-4|TRBV28
ASSPGGVYEKLF
>-|12|TRBJ1-1|TRBV4-2
ASSWDQGSTEAF
>TRBD2|14|TRBJ2-5|TRBV10-2
ASSDILAGGEETQY
>-|11|TRBJ1-6|TRBV7-2
ASSPQGSTPLH
>-|11|TRBJ1-1|TRBV11-3
ASSQRRNTEAF
>TRBD1|12|TRBJ2-1|TRBV10-3
AFRSDRGNNEQF
>-|12|TRBJ1-4|TRBV5-1
ASSLVGENEKLF
>-|9|TRBJ2-7|TRBV30
AWSNLYEQY
>TRBD1|12|TRBJ1-2|TRBV5-5
ASRERDRDNGYT
>TRBD2|12|TRBJ2-7|TRBV10-2
ASSPSGSSYEQY
>TRBD1|13|TRBJ2-5|TRBV9
ASSPRQGVQETQY
>TRBD2|14|TRBJ2-1|TRBV27
ASCYLGTSGSNEQF
>-|10|TRBJ2-7|TRBV5-4
ASSFMAAEQY
>-|11|TRBJ1-5|TRBV10-1
ASSPAVNQPQH
>-|12|TRBJ1-1|TRBV6-5
ASSYLRQYTEAF
>-|13|TRBJ2-3|TRBV9
ASSVVGFGTDTQY
>TRBD1|12|TRBJ1-1|TRBV9
ASSPRQGSTEAF
>TRBD2|15|TRBJ2-2|TRBV19
ASSSRTSGRNTGELF
>-|11|TRBJ2-1|TRBV9
ASSGNSYNEQF
>TRBD1|13|TRBJ1-5|TRBV5-1
ASSLGQGLNQPQH
>-|11|TRBJ1-1|TRBV7-2
ASSLQGNTEAF
>TRBD2|10|TRBJ2-1|TRBV6-4
ATGTSRREQF
>-|14|TRBJ2-2|TRBV18
ASSPPGGRRTGELF
>-|15|TRBJ2-7|TRBV5-1
ASSSTPSLSEAYEQY
>TRBD2|13|TRBJ2-2|TRBV19
ASQGLGVVAGELF
>TRBD2|13|TRBJ2-1|TRBV7-3
ASSFQSGGENEQF
>-|12|TRBJ1-5|TRBV6-5
ASSYFLGNQPQH
>-|11|TRBJ1-3|TRBV5-6
ASSLGEGNTIY
>TRBD2|13|TRBJ2-3|TRBV5-4
ASSLFGRVSDTQY
>TRBD2|16|TRBJ2-1|TRBV7-7
ASPPGILSGTPTNEQF
>-|11|TRBJ1-2|TRBV28
ASRTNRVGGYT
>TRBD2|13|TRBJ2-7|TRBV28
ASRYGLAGAYEQY
>TRBD2|13|TRBJ2-1|TRBV19
ASSSGLARYNEQF
>-|13|TRBJ2-2|TRBV5-1
ASSSRGGTTGELF
>-|11|TRBJ1-2|TRBV6-6
ASSPSDGYGYT
>-|11|TRBJ1-3|TRBV29-1
SVELRMLDTIY
>-|13|TRBJ1-5|TRBV28
ASSLGRGSNQPQH
>-|10|TRBJ1-1|TRBV11-2
ASSLTNTEAF
>-|10|TRBJ2-7|TRBV4-2
ASSQDSYEQY
>TRBD1|13|TRBJ2-3|TRBV18
ASSPPGGPSDTQY
>-|14|TRBJ2-7|TRBV11-1
ASSSPGLPISYEQY
>-|11|TRBJ1-2|TRBV4-3
ASSHPGVSSYT
>-|14|TRBJ2-1|TRBV27
ASSSYGALGDNEQF
>TRBD1|14|TRBJ2-7|TRBV7-2
ASSPRTGQIPYEQY
>-|14|TRBJ2-2|TRBV9
ASSVATGLNTGELF